This is a list of T cell receptor beta chains from one sample in a study of CD8 T cells in ankylosing spondylitis. MiXCR, applied by TCRdb to the 5' RACE reads, yields one record per CDR3 protein. This sample has approximately 46,000 distinct CDR3 sequences, with roughly 11% found just once. Sequenced sample: blood, either unsorted or a sorted T cell fraction (not recorded which). All receptors come from a male donor with ankylosing spondylitis or in good health (not recorded which). Both conserved end residues are part of each CDR3.

TRBJ2-7,TRBV20-1,CSARGQPYEQYF
TRBJ1-1,TRBV3-1,CASSQGPSGSTEAFF
TRBJ1-2,TRBV18,CASSPGQTNYGYTF
TRBJ2-7,TRBV7-2,CASSLVARTSGSYEQYF
TRBJ1-2,TRBV5-1,CASSSRGGDYGYTF
TRBJ2-7,TRBV4-1,CASSQDRGGYEQYF
TRBJ1-2,TRBV12-5,CASGLEIRTAPSYTF
TRBJ1-1,TRBV19,CASSETGGGTEAFF
TRBJ2-5,TRBV12-3/TRBV12-4,CASSLAGGEETQYF
TRBJ2-7,TRBV20-1,CSAPRTDYEQYF
TRBJ1-4,TRBV18,CASSRQGPNEKLFF
TRBJ2-1,TRBV7-9,CASSSDRMRGNEQFF
TRBJ1-3,TRBV12-3/TRBV12-4,CASGRGPLSGNTIYF
TRBJ1-2,TRBV5-1,CASSLVSQTGNGYTF
TRBJ2-1,TRBV18,CASSPLGGSGEQFF
TRBJ2-1,TRBV11-1,CASSRGNEQFF
TRBJ2-1,TRBV12-3/TRBV12-4,CASSLSTSLFF
TRBJ1-1,TRBV5-1,CASSPRPGTGTASTEAFF
TRBJ2-7,TRBV2,CATTMGPPYEQYF
TRBJ1-4,TRBV5-1,CASTPYPGQGFEKLFF
TRBJ1-1,TRBV28,CASSFRTLGQNTEAFF
TRBJ2-7,TRBV5-1,CASSLQSIPYEQYF
TRBJ1-1,TRBV5-1,CASSPTGVNTEAFF
TRBJ1-6,TRBV5-1,CASSSRTGNSPLHF
TRBJ1-1,TRBV29-1,CSVGRLNTEAFF
TRBJ2-7,TRBV3-1,CATCQVGGFGSDKYF
TRBJ1-5,TRBV12-3/TRBV12-4,CASMGGDGQPQHF
TRBJ2-7,TRBV12-3/TRBV12-4,CASSRQGSAYEQYF
TRBJ1-5,TRBV7-8,CASSSHDNQPQHF
TRBJ1-5,TRBV12-3/TRBV12-4,CASSLAGFNQPQHF
TRBJ1-2,TRBV9,CASSPRTGERYGYTF
TRBJ2-5,TRBV7-2,CASSLSTQYQETQYF
TRBJ1-2,TRBV7-2,CASSPRLRGNYGYTF
TRBJ1-6,TRBV5-1,CASRHGRQENYNSPLHF
TRBJ2-3,TRBV3-1,CASSRGWGTSTDTQYF
TRBJ1-1,TRBV2,CASSVSPLNTEAFF
TRBJ1-5,TRBV20-1,CSASKGGGRNQPQHF
TRBJ2-2,TRBV5-1,CASSLWTGDTGELFF
TRBJ2-7,TRBV24-1,CATSEAGLAYEQYF
TRBJ2-1,TRBV2,CASSPDRGRNEQFF
TRBJ1-1,TRBV19,CASSMSTGSYAEAFF
TRBJ2-7,TRBV20-1,CSARDLRGKVVQYF
TRBJ1-4,TRBV12-3/TRBV12-4,CASSPGRGSVEKLFF
TRBJ1-2,TRBV28,CASSLREYGYTF